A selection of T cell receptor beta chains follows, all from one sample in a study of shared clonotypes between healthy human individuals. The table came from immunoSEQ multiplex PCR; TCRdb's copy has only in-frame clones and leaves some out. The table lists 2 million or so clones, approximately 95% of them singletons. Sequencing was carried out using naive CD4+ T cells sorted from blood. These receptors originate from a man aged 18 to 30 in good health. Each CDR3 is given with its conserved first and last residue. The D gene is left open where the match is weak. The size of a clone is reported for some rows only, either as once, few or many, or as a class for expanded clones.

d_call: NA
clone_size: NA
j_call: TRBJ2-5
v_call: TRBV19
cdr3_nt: TGTGCCAGTAGTGCTAACTCTCTTACGAGGACCCAGTACTTC
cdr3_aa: CASSANSLTRTQYF

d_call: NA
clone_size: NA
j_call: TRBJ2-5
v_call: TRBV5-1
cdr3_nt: TGCGCCAGCACCTCTGGGGGGGCAGGGGAGACCCAGTACTTC
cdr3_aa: CASTSGGAGETQYF

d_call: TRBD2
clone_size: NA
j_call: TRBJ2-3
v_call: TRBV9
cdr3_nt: TGTGCCAGCAGCCCGTGGGCTAGCGGGGGCACTAGCACAGATACGCAGTATTTT
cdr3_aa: CASSPWASGGTSTDTQYF

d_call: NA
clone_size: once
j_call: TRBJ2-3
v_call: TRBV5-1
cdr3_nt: TGCGCCAGCAGCTTGGGTGGCGTCGGCACAGATACGCAGTATTTT
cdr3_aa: CASSLGGVGTDTQYF

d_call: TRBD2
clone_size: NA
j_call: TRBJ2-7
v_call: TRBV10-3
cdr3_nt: TGTGCCATCAGTGACCTAGGTCTAGCGGGAGTTTTGGGCGAGCAGTACTTC
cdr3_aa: CAISDLGLAGVLGEQYF

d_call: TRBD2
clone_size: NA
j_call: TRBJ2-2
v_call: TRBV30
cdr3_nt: TGTGCCTGGAGTGTTAGCGGGAGTCCCACCGGGGAGCTGTTTTTT
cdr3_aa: CAWSVSGSPTGELFF

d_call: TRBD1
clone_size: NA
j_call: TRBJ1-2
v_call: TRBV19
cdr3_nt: TGTGCCAGTAGTATTCGGACAGGGCCTAACTATGGCTACACCTTC
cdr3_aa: CASSIRTGPNYGYTF

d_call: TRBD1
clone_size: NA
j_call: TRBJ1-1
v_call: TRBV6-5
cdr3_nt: TGTGCCAGTCGACAGGGGCCCACTGAAGCTTTCTTT
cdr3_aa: CASRQGPTEAFF

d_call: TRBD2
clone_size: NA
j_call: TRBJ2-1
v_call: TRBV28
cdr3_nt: TGTGCCAGCAGTTTATTAACTAGAATACTAGCGGAGAGGGCGGGTGAGCAGTTCTTC
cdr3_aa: CASSLLTRILAERAGEQFF

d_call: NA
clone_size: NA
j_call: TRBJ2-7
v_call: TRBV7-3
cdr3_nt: TGTGCCGGCCACCTTTTTGGGCTGTACTACGAGCAGTACTTC
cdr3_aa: CAGHLFGLYYEQYF

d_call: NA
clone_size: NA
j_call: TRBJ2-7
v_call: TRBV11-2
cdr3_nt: TGTGCCAGCAGCTCCCTGGACCCAACACGCCGAGAGCAGTACTTC
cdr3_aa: CASSSLDPTRREQYF

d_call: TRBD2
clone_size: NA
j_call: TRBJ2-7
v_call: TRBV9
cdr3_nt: TGTGCCAGCAGCGTAGCCCTCGGGACTAGCGGGAGTTCCCACGAGCAGTACTTC
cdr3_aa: CASSVALGTSGSSHEQYF

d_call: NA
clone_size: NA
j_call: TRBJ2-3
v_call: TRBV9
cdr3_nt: TGTGCCAGCAGCGTAGCAACTAGTTCTGGGCAAAATACGCAGTATTTT
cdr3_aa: CASSVATSSGQNTQYF

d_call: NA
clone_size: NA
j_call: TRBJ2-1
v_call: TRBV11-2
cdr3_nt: TGTGCCAGCAGCTTACTCCAGGGGACCTACAATGAGCAGTTCTTC
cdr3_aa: CASSLLQGTYNEQFF

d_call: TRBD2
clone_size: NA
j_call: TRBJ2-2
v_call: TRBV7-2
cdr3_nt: TGTGCCAGCAGCTTGACTAGCGTAACCGGGGAGCTGTTTTTT
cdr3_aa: CASSLTSVTGELFF

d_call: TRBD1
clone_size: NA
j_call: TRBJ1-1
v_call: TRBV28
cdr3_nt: TGTGCCAGCAGGGAGAGGACAGGGAAGGCGGCTGAAGCTTTCTTT
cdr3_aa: CASRERTGKAAEAFF

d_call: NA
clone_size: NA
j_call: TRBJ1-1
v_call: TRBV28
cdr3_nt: TGTGCCAGCAGAGGCTTGAACACTGAAGCTTTCTTT
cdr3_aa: CASRGLNTEAFF

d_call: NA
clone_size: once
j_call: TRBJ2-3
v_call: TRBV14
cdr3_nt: TGTGCCAGCAGCCAGTACAGGGTGGGCACAGATACGCAGTATTTT
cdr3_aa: CASSQYRVGTDTQYF

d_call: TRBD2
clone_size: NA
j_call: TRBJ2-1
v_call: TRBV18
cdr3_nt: TGTGCCAGCTCACCTTCGACAGCGGGGGGGGACAATGAGCAGTTCTTC
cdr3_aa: CASSPSTAGGDNEQFF

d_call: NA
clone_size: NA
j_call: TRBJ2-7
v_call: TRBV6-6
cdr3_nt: TGTGCCAGCTCAAAGAGGGGTTACGAGCAGTACTTC
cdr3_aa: CASSKRGYEQYF

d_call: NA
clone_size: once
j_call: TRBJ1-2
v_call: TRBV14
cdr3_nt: TGTGCCAGCAGCCCCGTCTTGGTGTATGGCTACACCTTC
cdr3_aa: CASSPVLVYGYTF

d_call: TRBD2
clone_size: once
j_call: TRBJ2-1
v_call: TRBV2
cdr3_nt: TGTGCCAGCAGTGAAGAGGAAGTGACCGGGGGGGATGAGCAGTTCTTC
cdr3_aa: CASSEEEVTGGDEQFF

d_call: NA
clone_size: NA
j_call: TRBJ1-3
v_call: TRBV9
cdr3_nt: TGTGCCAGCAGCGTAGAGGGTCACGGAAACACCATATATTTT
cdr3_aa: CASSVEGHGNTIYF

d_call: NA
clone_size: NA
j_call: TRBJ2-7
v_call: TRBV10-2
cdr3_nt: TGCGCCAGCAGCCGGACGGCTTATAACGAGCAGTACTTC
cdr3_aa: CASSRTAYNEQYF

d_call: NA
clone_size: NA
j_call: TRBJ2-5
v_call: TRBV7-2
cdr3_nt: TGTGCCAGCAGCTTAGACAGAGGGGAGACCCAGTACTTC
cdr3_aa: CASSLDRGETQYF

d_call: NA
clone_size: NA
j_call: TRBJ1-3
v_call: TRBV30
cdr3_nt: TGTGCCTGGGACAGGAACTCTGGAAACACCATATATTTT
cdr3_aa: CAWDRNSGNTIYF

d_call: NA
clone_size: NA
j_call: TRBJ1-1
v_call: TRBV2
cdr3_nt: TGTGCCAGCACGACAGAGACTAACACTGAAGCTTTCTTT
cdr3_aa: CASTTETNTEAFF

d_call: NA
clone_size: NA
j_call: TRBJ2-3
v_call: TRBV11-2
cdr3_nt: TGTGCCAGCAGCTTAGACCCGGGCTTTGTGGATACGCAGTATTTT
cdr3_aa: CASSLDPGFVDTQYF

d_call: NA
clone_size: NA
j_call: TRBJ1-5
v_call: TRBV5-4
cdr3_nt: TGTGCCAGCAGCTTGGGCCCGGGCAATCAGCCCCAGCATTTT
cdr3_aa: CASSLGPGNQPQHF

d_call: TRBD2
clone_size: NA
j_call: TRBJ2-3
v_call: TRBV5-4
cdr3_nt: TGTGCCAGCAGCTCCCCTCGTGGGGGGGAGGGGGATACGCAGTATTTT
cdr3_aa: CASSSPRGGEGDTQYF

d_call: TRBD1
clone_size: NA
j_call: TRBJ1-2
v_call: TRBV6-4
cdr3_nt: TGTGCCAGCAGGGGACAGGGGAACTATGGCTACACCTTC
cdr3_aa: CASRGQGNYGYTF

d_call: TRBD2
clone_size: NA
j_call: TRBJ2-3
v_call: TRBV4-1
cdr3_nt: TGCGCCAGCAGCCAAGAATATAGCGGGGGCCGCACAGATACGCAGTATTTT
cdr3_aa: CASSQEYSGGRTDTQYF

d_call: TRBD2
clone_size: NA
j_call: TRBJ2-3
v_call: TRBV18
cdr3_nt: TGTGCCAGCTCCCTCACTAGCGGGAGTGACGCAGATACGCAGTATTTT
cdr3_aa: CASSLTSGSDADTQYF

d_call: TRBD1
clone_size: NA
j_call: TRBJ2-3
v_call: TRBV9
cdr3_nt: TGTGCCAGCAGCGTAGAGTCGGGGACAGAGGGCACAGATACGCAGTATTTT
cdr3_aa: CASSVESGTEGTDTQYF

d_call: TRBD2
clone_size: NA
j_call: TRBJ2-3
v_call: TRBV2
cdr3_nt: TGTGCCAGCAGTTCTATCGGGAGGGCCGGGACAGATACGCAGTATTTT
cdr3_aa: CASSSIGRAGTDTQYF

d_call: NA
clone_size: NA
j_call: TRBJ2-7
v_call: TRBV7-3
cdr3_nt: TGTGCCAGCAGCTTACTCCCAGGAAGTCTGCCCTACGAGCAGTACTTC
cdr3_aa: CASSLLPGSLPYEQYF

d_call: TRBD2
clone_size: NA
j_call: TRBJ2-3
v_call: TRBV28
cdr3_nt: TGTGCCAGCAACCTACCCGGGACTAGCGGGGGAAACCTAGCCCCAGATACGCAGTATTTT
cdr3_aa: CASNLPGTSGGNLAPDTQYF

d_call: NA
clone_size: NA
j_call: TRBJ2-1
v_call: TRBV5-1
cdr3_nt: TGCGCCAGCAGCTCCTCGGACAGACAGAACGGGTACAATGAGCAGTTCTTC
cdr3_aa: CASSSSDRQNGYNEQFF

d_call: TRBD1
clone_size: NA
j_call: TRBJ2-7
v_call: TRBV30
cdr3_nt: TGTGCCTGGAGGGCGGGGACAGGGGGCTACGAGCAGTACTTC
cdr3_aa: CAWRAGTGGYEQYF

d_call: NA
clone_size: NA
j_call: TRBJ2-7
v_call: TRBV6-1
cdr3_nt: TGTGCCAGCAGGGACCGGCCGGGTTCCTACGAGCAGTACTTC
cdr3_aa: CASRDRPGSYEQYF

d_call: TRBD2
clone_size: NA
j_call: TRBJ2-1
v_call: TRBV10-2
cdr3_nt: TGCGCCAGCGAAGTGCGAACTAGCGGAAATGAGCAGTTCTTC
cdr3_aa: CASEVRTSGNEQFF

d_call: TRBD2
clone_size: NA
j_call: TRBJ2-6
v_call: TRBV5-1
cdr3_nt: TGCGCCAGCAGCCGGACTAGCGGGTCTGGGGCCAACGTCCTGACTTTC
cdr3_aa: CASSRTSGSGANVLTF

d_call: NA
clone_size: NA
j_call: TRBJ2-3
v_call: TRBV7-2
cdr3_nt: TGTGCCAGCTCCCAGCGGCGGAGCACAGATACGCAGTATTTT
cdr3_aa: CASSQRRSTDTQYF

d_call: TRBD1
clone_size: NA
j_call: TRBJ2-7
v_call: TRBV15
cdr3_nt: TGTGCCACCAGCAGAGGGGACAGCGCCTACGAGCAGTACTTC
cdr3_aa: CATSRGDSAYEQYF

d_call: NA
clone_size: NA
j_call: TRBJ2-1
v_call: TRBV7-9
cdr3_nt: TGTGCCAGCAGCTTACCGTCAGCCTTAATGTTCTTC
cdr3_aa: CASSLPSALMFF

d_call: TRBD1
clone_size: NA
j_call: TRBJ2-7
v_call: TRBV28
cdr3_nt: TGTGCCAGCAGAGAACAGGGGGCGGCTTCGTTCTCCTACGAGCAGTACTTC
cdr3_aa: CASREQGAASFSYEQYF

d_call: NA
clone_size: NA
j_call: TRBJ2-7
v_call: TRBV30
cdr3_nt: TGTGCCTGGAGTGTAGGTACCCCGCTCCACGAGCAGTACTTC
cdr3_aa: CAWSVGTPLHEQYF

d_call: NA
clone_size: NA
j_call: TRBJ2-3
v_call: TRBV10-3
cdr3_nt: TGTGCCGCCGGGTTCAAAGGGGAAGATACGCAGTATTTT
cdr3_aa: CAAGFKGEDTQYF

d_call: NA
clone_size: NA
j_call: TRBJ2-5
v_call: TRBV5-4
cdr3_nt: TGTGCCAGCAGCCCTACCGGGAATGCCGAGACCCAGTACTTC
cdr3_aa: CASSPTGNAETQYF

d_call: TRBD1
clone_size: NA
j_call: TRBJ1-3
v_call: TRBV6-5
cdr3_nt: TGTGCCAGCAAGGGGGCCGGGGTTGGAAACACCATATATTTT
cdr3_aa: CASKGAGVGNTIYF

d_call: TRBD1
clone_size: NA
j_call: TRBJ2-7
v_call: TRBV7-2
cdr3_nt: TGTGCCAGCAGCCCCTTGGGACAGGGCTACGAGCAGTACTTC
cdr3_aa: CASSPLGQGYEQYF

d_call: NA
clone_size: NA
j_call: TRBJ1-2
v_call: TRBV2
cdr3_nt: TGTGCCAGCAGTGCCGCGGTGACCTATGGCTACACCTTC
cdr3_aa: CASSAAVTYGYTF

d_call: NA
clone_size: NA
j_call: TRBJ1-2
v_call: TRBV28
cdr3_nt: TGTGCCAGCAGTTCGCGGGACACCCTGGGGGGCTACACCTTC
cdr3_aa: CASSSRDTLGGYTF

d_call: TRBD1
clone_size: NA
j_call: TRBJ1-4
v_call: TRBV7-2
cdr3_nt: TGTGCCAGCAGCTCGGGACAGGGCGGGGAAAAACTGTTTTTT
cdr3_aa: CASSSGQGGEKLFF

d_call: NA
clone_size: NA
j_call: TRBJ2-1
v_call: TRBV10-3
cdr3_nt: TGTGCCAGCAGTTATCGGCGGGCTTACAATGAGCAGTTCTTC
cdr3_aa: CASSYRRAYNEQFF

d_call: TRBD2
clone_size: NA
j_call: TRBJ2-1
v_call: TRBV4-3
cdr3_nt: TGCGCCAGCAGCCAAGATCTTGCGGGAGGGTCAGCCTTGACAATGGGGCCAGATGAGCAGTTCTTC
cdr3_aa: CASSQDLAGGSALTMGPDEQFF

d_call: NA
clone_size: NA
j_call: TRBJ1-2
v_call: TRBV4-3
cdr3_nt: TGCGCCAGCAGCCAAGAGTCGGAAGCTAACTATGGCTACACCTTC
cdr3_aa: CASSQESEANYGYTF

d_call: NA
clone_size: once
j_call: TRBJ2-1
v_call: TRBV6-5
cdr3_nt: TGTGCCAGCAGTTGGCAGCTAGTGGTTGAGCAGTTCTTC
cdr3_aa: CASSWQLVVEQFF